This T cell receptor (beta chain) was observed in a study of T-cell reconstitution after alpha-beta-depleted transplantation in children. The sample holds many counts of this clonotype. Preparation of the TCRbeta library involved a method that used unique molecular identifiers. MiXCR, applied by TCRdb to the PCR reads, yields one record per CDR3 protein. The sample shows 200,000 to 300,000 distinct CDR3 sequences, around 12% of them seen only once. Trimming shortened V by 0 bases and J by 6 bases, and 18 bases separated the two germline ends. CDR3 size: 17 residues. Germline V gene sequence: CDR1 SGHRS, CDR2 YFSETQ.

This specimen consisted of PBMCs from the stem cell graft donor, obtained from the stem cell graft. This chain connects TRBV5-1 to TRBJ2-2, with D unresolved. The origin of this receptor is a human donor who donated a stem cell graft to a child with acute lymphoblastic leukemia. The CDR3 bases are TGCGCCAGCAGCTTGGGGACCCTGGTCGCTAACGCCGGGGAGCTGTTTTTT. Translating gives CASSLGTLVANAGELFF.